A single sample is the source of the 20 T cell receptor beta chains below, sequenced in a study of cytomegalovirus exposure and HLA in healthy donors. The PCR ran on 60 Vbeta and 13 Jbeta primers. Repertoires were generated with immunoSEQ multiplex PCR, while TCRdb's copy carries only in-frame clones and drops some. The table has around 110,000 clones, around two thirds seen once. The sequencing input was PBMCs. The receptor set was obtained from a woman in her thirties or forties in good health and CMV-seropositive.

This clone was observed a few times. This chain links TRBV7-9 with TRBJ1-2; perhaps TRBD1 as D (6 bases). Trimming removed 4 bases at V and 7 bases at J, with 16 bases between. This CDR3 contains 14 residues. CDR1 and CDR2 from the germline V gene are SEHNR and FQNEAQ (reference sequence). CDR3 in amino acids: CASSSPDSRVGYTF. CDR3 coding DNA: TGTGCCAGCAGCTCGCCGGACAGTCGGGTTGGCTACACCTTC.

This clone has only a few counts. This chain connects TRBV7-9 to TRBJ1-2; possible D gene TRBD1, 5 bases. V lost 3 bases and J 1 base, leaving 18 bases between the germline ends. The V gene's germline CDR1 is SEHNR and CDR2 FQNEAQ (reference sequence). The CDR3 spans 17 residues. CDR3 in amino acids: CASSFNPGLGSNYGYTF. Here the CDR3 DNA reads TGTGCCAGCAGCTTCAACCCGGGACTGGGCAGTAACTATGGCTACACCTTC. Drawing the rest from reference TRBV7-9 and TRBJ1-2, the complete variable domain is DTGVSQNPRHKITKRGQNVTFRCDPISEHNRLYWYRQTLGQGPEFLTYFQNEAQLEKSRLLSDRFSAERPKGSFSTLEIQRTEQGDSAMYLCASSFNPGLGSNYGYTFGSGTRLTVV.

This clone was detected a few times. The chain links TRBV7-9 to TRBJ2-5; 7 bases match TRBD1. The J call is uncertain, as TRBJ2-7 better fits the DNA end. The CDR3 is 13 amino acids. Germline loops: CDR1 SEHNR, CDR2 FQNEAQ (reference sequence). The CDR3 nucleotides are TGTGCCAGCAGCATGAGACAGGGTTCCGAGCAGTACTTC. It encodes CASSMRQGSEQYF.

This chain uses TRBV9 with TRBJ2-3; 10 bases map to TRBD2. Germline V gives CDR1 SGDLS, CDR2 YYNGEE. This CDR3 region has 15 residues. J gave up 4 bases and V 0 bases, and 2 bases lay outside the gene matches. The CDR3 here is CASSVGGTSADTQYF. The DNA for the CDR3 is TGTGCCAGCAGCGTAGGTGGGACTAGCGCAGATACGCAGTATTTT. Complete variable domain (other parts from reference TRBV9 and TRBJ2-3): DSGVTQTPKHLITATGQRVTLRCSPRSGDLSVYWYQQSLDQGLQFLIQYYNGEERAKGNILERFSAQQFPDLHSELNLSSLELGDSALYFCASSVGGTSADTQYFGPGTRLTVL.

The genes are TRBV5-8 and TRBJ2-7, with TRBD1 as a possible D gene (5 bases). CDR1 is SGHTS and CDR2 is YDEGEE in the germline V gene. The CDR3 contains 15 residues. V was clipped by 0 bases and J by 4 bases, with 14 bases between them. The CDR3 reads CASSLGAGNRYEQYF. The CDR3 DNA follows: TGTGCCAGCAGCTTGGGGGCAGGGAATAGGTACGAGCAGTACTTC.

The chain combines TRBV6-5 with TRBJ1-4; TRBD1 agrees at 8 bases. The CDR3 has 16 residues. J was trimmed by 4 bases and V by 1 base; bases with no gene match: 5. CDR1 MNHEY and CDR2 SVGAGI come from the germline V gene. CDR3 nucleotide sequence: TGTGCCAGCAGTTACTGGCAGGGGGCAGATAATGAAAAACTGTTTTTT. Its translation: CASSYWQGADNEKLFF.

This CDR3 is CSGQGGSYTFEAFF. DNA of the CDR3: TGCAGCGGCCAAGGGGGTTCGTACACTTTTGAAGCTTTCTTT. This rearrangement joins TRBV29-1 to TRBJ1-1; possibly TRBD1 for D (6 bases). CDR1 SQVTM and CDR2 ANQGSEA come from the germline V gene. The V end was cut by 7 bases, the J end by 7 bases, with 22 bases between. This CDR3 is built from 14 residues.

The chain links TRBV25-1 to TRBJ2-3, with 7 bases aligning to TRBD2. V shed 2 bases and J 2 bases; nucleotides not matched to a gene: 10. This CDR3 spans 17 amino acids. Germline V gene data show CDR1 as MGHDK and CDR2 as SYGVNS. The CDR3 reads CASSEKVEREYTDTQYF. CDR3 in DNA: TGTGCCAGCAGTGAAAAGGTGGAGCGGGAATACACAGATACGCAGTATTTT.

This CDR3 is CASSLGTSVRNEQFF. The CDR3 DNA is TGTGCCAGCAGCCTGGGGACTAGCGTCAGGAATGAGCAGTTCTTC. The rearrangement links TRBV6-5 to TRBJ2-1, with TRBD2 matching 10 bases. V shed 6 bases and J 7 bases; nucleotides not matched to a gene: 9. This CDR3 spans 15 amino acids. CDR1 and CDR2 (germline): MNHEY, SVGAGI.

This clone was detected only a few times. CDR3: CAWSPRLSYEQYF. The CDR3 coding sequence is TGTGCCTGGAGCCCCAGGCTGTCCTACGAGCAGTACTTC. The V and J genes are TRBV30 and TRBJ2-7; D is unclear. Germline V gene sequence: CDR1 GTSNPN, CDR2 SVGIG (reference sequence). CDR3 length: 13 amino acids. Trimming took off 3 bases at V and 1 base at J, with 10 bases between the two ends.

This clone turned up a few times. The chain is built from TRBV15 and TRBJ2-1, with 11 bases identical to TRBD2. Germline CDR1 reads LNHNV; CDR2 reads YYDKDF (reference sequence). The length of the CDR3 is 19 residues. V dropped 0 bases and J dropped 5; count of bases not matched to a gene: 12. The CDR3 DNA is TGTGCCACCAGCAGAGAAAACAAATTAGCGGGAGGGCCCAACAATGAGCAGTTCTTC. This encodes CATSRENKLAGGPNNEQFF.

V usage is TRBV19 and J usage is TRBJ1-1; no reliable D call. The CDR3 has 16 residues. Trimming took 7 bases from V and 4 from J, leaving 22 bases between them. Germline CDR1 is LNHDA and CDR2 is SQIVND (reference sequence). The CDR3 DNA reads as TGTGCCAGTAAGGCCCTAGATGGGTTCGTGGGCACTGAAGCTTTCTTT. It translates to CASKALDGFVGTEAFF.

This sequence joins TRBV2 and TRBJ1-4; D not resolved. The CDR3 runs 13 residues. CDR1 and CDR2 from the germline V gene are SNHLY and FYNNEI. The V end was cut by 8 bases, the J end by 8 bases, with 15 bases between. The CDR3 loop is CASLRDNGEKLFF. For the CDR3, the DNA is TGTGCCAGCCTACGGGATAATGGCGAAAAACTGTTTTTT.

This clone was recorded only once. This chain connects TRBV25-1 to TRBJ2-5, with D unresolved. Trimming shortened V by 6 bases and J by 1 base, and 6 bases separated the two germline ends. Per the germline V gene, CDR1 is MGHDK and CDR2 is SYGVNS. CDR3 length equals 12 residues. DNA for the CDR3: TGTGCCAGCAGCAGACTCCAAGAGACCCAGTACTTC. It codes for CASSRLQETQYF.

This clone was seen only once. The chain has TRBV5-1 and TRBJ2-5, with 10 bases that match TRBD2. Germline assignment: CDR1 SGHRS and CDR2 YFSETQ. After removal of 0 bases from V and 5 bases from J, the junction contained 4 bases not matched to a gene. This CDR3 spans 15 amino acids. As DNA, the CDR3 is TGCGCCAGCAGCTTGGAGTCTAGCGGGAGTGAGACCCAGTACTTC. It yields the protein CASSLESSGSETQYF.

This sequence joins TRBV7-9 and TRBJ2-1; 11 bases match TRBD2. The CDR3 is 15 residues long. The germline gives CDR1 SEHNR, CDR2 FQNEAQ (reference sequence). After removal of 5 bases from V and 9 bases from J, the junction contained 9 bases not matched to a gene. DNA of the CDR3: TGTGCCAGCAGCCCAAAACTAGCGGGAGTCGCTGAGCAGTTCTTC. Amino acid sequence: CASSPKLAGVAEQFF.

The chain links TRBV7-6 to TRBJ2-7; TRBD1 matches at 7 bases. Germline CDR1 SGHVS, CDR2 FNYEAQ. The trim removed 5 bases at V and 4 bases at J, leaving 5 bases unmatched. This CDR3 spans 13 amino acids. Here the CDR3 DNA reads TGTGCCAGCAGCGGAACGACAGGGTACGAGCAGTACTTC. Translation: CASSGTTGYEQYF.

The table lists this clone with a few counts. The rearrangement uses TRBV30 and TRBJ2-3, with D possibly being TRBD1 (6 bases). Germline CDR1 is GTSNPN and CDR2 is SVGIG (reference sequence). Trimming took 3 bases from V and 1 from J, leaving 14 bases between them. The CDR3 has 15 amino acids. CDR3 sequence: CAWRTGRFRTDTQYF. The CDR3 DNA sequence: TGTGCCTGGAGGACAGGCCGTTTTCGCACAGATACGCAGTATTTT.

The J gene is TRBJ1-4, the V gene TRBV6-6; D is uncertain. The V end was cut by 5 bases, the J end by 8 bases, with 12 bases between. Germline V CDR1 and CDR2: MNHNY, SVGAGI (reference sequence). The CDR3 length is 13 residues. The CDR3 bases are TGTGCCAGCAGTGCGACCGCTAGGGAAAAACTGTTTTTT. It encodes CASSATAREKLFF.

As regards this clone: Other DNA sequences of this sample code for an identical CDR3. The chain employs TRBV28 and TRBJ2-7; D is undetermined. This CDR3 spans 11 amino acids. V lost 3 bases and J 4 bases, leaving 4 bases between the germline ends. From germline, CDR1 is MDHEN and CDR2 SYDVKM. Written as DNA, the CDR3 is TGTGCCAGCAGTTTTCGGTACGAGCAGTACTTC. Encoded protein: CASSFRYEQYF.